The T cell receptor (beta chain) under discussion was sequenced for a study of cytomegalovirus exposure and HLA in healthy donors. Study in general: The same platform was used for the 95 to 150 validation repertoires and the roughly 680 first-cohort repertoires, a later analysis reported. The study, taken as a whole, reports: One later analysis, an examination of the 120 or so validation repertoires, found that first-cohort TCR clusters tended to co-occur in them. The CMV antigen specificity of a few CMV-associated chains was confirmed through in vitro analysis.

Regarding this clone: Its specificity is unknown.

Libraries were prepared by immunoSEQ multiplex PCR; TCRdb keeps only in-frame clonotypes and omits some of them. Among 98,000 or so clones listed, approximately 85% were seen once. The CDR3 contains 16 residues. Germline CDR1 and CDR2: MDHEN and SYDVKM. V was shortened by 2 bases and J by 3 bases, with 13 bases between the two germline ends. The clonotype was recovered from a woman aged 18-29 years in good health and CMV-seronegative. This chain uses TRBV28 with TRBJ1-4; D perhaps matches TRBD1 (5 bases). Sequenced material: PBMCs. The CDR3 protein is CASSLQGGIANEKLFF. DNA for the CDR3: TGTGCCAGCAGTTTACAGGGCGGCATTGCTAATGAAAAACTGTTTTTT.